This T cell receptor (beta chain) was sequenced during a study of blood T cell repertoires in COVID-19. Looking at the study overall: Samples came from the United States, Italy and Spain, spanning acute and convalescent COVID-19. PBMCs, B-cell-depleted T cells, or T cells were the source of the cDNA or gDNA that made up the material.

Germline values: CDR1 LNHDA, CDR2 SQIVND (reference sequence). J gave up 4 bases and V 8 bases, and 4 bases lay outside the gene matches. The CDR3 is 12 amino acids. In the study's own analysis: Estimation of nucleated cell counts relied on the amplification of reference gene primers. Profiling relied on immunoSEQ multiplex PCR, and the TCRdb table lists in-frame clones only, not all of them. That table is the source of V, J and clone size, and D and trimming were worked out from the DNA. Altogether about 92,000 clones are present, 72% being singletons, with the ten largest covering about 26%. The rearrangement links TRBV19 to TRBJ1-2; 7 bases are shared with TRBD1. The sequencing sample was made of peripheral blood. This receptor was taken from a woman aged 55-70 years in a cohort sampled during active or convalescent COVID-19. The CDR3 reads CASLRQGYGYTF. In DNA form, the CDR3 reads TGTGCCAGTCTAAGACAGGGCTATGGCTACACCTTC.